The 9 T cell receptor beta chains given below trace back to one sample, sequenced in a study of regulatory T cells in long-lasting Graves disease. For TCR beta, libraries came from iRepertoire HTBI primers and Arm-PCR of CDR3 regions. TCRdb reprocessed the multiplex PCR reads with MiXCR, giving one entry per CDR3 protein. This repertoire shows roughly 410,000 distinct CDR3 sequences, around 16% found once; its top ten account for approximately 7.8%. Regarding time point: newly diagnosed GD, antithyroid drugs for less than 3 months. The authors made the TCR library using RNA they extracted from PBMCs. This sample was also put to use in a study of T cells in Graves' hyperthyroidism and ophthalmopathy.

The sample in question was peripheral blood mononuclear cells (PBMCs), obtained at new diagnosis, from a patient treated with antithyroid drugs. The origin of the receptors is a woman aged 40-49 years with Graves disease.

This clonotype has a handful of counts. The rearrangement joins TRBV2 to TRBJ2-1; D possibly uses TRBD1 or TRBD2 (7 bases each). Germline V gene data show CDR1 as SNHLY and CDR2 as FYNNEI. The ends were cut back, 4 bases at V and 5 bases at J, with 30 bases in the middle. The CDR3 is made up of 20 amino acids. The CDR3 bases are TGTGCCAGCAGTGTGGAGAGGGAGGGGGCGCGAGAGCGGGGCAACAATGAGCAGTTCTTC. The encoded protein is CASSVEREGARERGNNEQFF.

There are a few counts of this clonotype. The chain combines TRBV18 with TRBJ2-2; 8 positions agree with TRBD2. Germline V gives CDR1 KGHSH, CDR2 LQKENI. Losses at the gene ends were 2 bases for V and 0 bases for J; bases not matched to a gene: 5. CDR3 length: 17 amino acids. The CDR3 region has the DNA TGTGCCAGCTCACCATTATTGCGGGGGGCGAACACCGGGGAGCTGTTTTTT. This translates into CASSPLLRGANTGELFF.

This clonotype came up many times. The rearrangement uses TRBV12-3 or TRBV12-4 and TRBJ1-2, with D possibly matching TRBD1 (5 bases). Between the trimmed V and J ends, which lost 6 bases and 2 bases, there was a span of 10 bases. The CDR3 is made up of 13 amino acids. The CDR3 DNA is TGTGCCAGCAGGGCAACAGGAAACTATGGCTACACCTTC. Protein: CASRATGNYGYTF.

V usage is TRBV29-1 and J usage is TRBJ2-1, with D tentatively TRBD1 or TRBD2 (6 bases each). This CDR3 is built from 13 residues. Germline loops: CDR1 SQVTM, CDR2 ANQGSEA. V was pared by 6 bases and J by 6 bases, with 15 bases between. The CDR3 DNA reads as TGCAGCGTCCGAAGACTAGGGGGCAATGAGCAGTTCTTC. Amino acid sequence: CSVRRLGGNEQFF.

This clonotype was observed many times. The CDR3 coding sequence is TGTGCCAGCAGCCCCACGTTCGGGATCTCCTACAATGAGCAGTTCTTC. This translates into CASSPTFGISYNEQFF. V usage is TRBV13 and J usage is TRBJ2-1, with D perhaps matching TRBD2 (5 bases). The V end was cut by 5 bases, the J end by 0 bases, with 14 bases between. Germline lookup yields CDR1 PRHDT and CDR2 FYEKMQ (reference sequence). This CDR3 spans 16 amino acids. Looking up the rest from reference TRBV13 and TRBJ2-1 gives the full variable domain: AAGVIQSPRHLIKEKRETATLKCYPIPRHDTVYWYQQGPGQDPQFLISFYEKMQSDKGSIPDRFSAQQFSDYHSELNMSSLELGDSALYFCASSPTFGISYNEQFFGPGTRLTVL.

This clonotype was counted between two and nine times. A much bigger clone sits one base away, suggesting this may be a read error. CDR3 protein: CASSLGGLSAEQFF. The CDR3 nucleotides are TGTGCCAGCAGCTTAGGGGGACTATCCGCTGAGCAGTTCTTC. The gene calls are TRBV11-3 and TRBJ2-1; TRBD2 matches at 7 bases. The germline V gene encodes CDR1 SGHNT and CDR2 YENEEA. V shed 1 base, J shed 9 bases, and the junction held 6 bases outside the gene matches. The CDR3 consists of 14 residues.

This clonotype was detected a few times. The V call is TRBV5-1, the J call TRBJ1-2; tentative D call: TRBD1 (5 bases). This CDR3 region has 14 residues. Per germline, CDR1 SGHRS and CDR2 YFSETQ. V was shortened by 0 bases and J by 7 bases, with 13 bases between the two germline ends. CDR3 loop: CASSLDRGVVGYTF. CDR3 coding DNA: TGCGCCAGCAGCTTGGATAGGGGAGTTGTTGGCTACACCTTC.

The rearrangement joins TRBV12-3 or TRBV12-4 to TRBJ2-7; D is perhaps TRBD1 or TRBD2 (5 bases each). V shed 3 bases and J shed 7 bases, with 22 bases lying between them. There are 16 residues in the CDR3. The CDR3 region has the DNA TGTGCCAGCAGTTTCGGCCACGGGGCTTCATTAAGGGAGCAGTACTTC. Protein sequence: CASSFGHGASLREQYF.

This clonotype was counted ten times or more. This chain links TRBV7-9 with TRBJ1-1; 9 nucleotides line up with TRBD1. The CDR3 loop spans 17 amino acids. Germline V gene sequence: CDR1 SEHNR, CDR2 FQNEAQ (reference sequence). V trimming: 4 bases; J trimming: 4 bases; junction bases outside the gene matches: 13. The CDR3 DNA reads TGTGCCAGCAGCTCGGATGAACAGGGGGCGAGGAGCACTGAAGCTTTCTTT. The encoded protein is CASSSDEQGARSTEAFF. The variable domain in full, with the rest retrieved from reference TRBV7-9 and TRBJ1-1, is DTGVSQNPRHKITKRGQNVTFRCDPISEHNRLYWYRQTLGQGPEFLTYFQNEAQLEKSRLLSDRFSAERPKGSFSTLEIQRTEQGDSAMYLCASSSDEQGARSTEAFFGQGTRLTVV.